This is a list of T cell receptor beta chains from one sample in a study of cytotoxic CD8 clonotypes in ibrutinib-treated CLL. Data came from immunoSEQ multiplex PCR; TCRdb stores just in-frame clones and leaves some out. The sample yields about 150,000 clones, around 80% seen once. This sample comprised PBMCs, obtained after 12 months of ibrutinib treatment. Receptors were obtained from a human donor with chronic lymphocytic leukemia. CDR3s include the opening cysteine and the closing phenylalanine or tryptophan. A D gene is named only where the DNA matches it firmly. The size field is filled for only some rows; it gives once, few, many or a size class.

TRBJ2-2 NA TRBV9 NA TGTGCCAGCAGCGTAGAAGGGAGGTTCGCCGGGGAGCTGTTTTTT CASSVEGRFAGELFF
TRBJ2-7 NA TRBV28 NA TGTGCCAGCAGCGCTTTCCACGAGCAGTACTTC CASSAFHEQYF
TRBJ1-2 NA TRBV6-6 NA TGTGCCAGCAGTTACTCGAGCCAGGCGATTAACTATGGCTACACCTTC CASSYSSQAINYGYTF
TRBJ2-7 NA TRBV6-6 NA TGTGCCAGCAGTTACTCGACCGGCTACGAGCAGTACTTC CASSYSTGYEQYF
TRBJ2-6 NA TRBV5-1 NA TGCGCCAGCAGCTTGGCCGACTGGGCCTCTGGGGCCAACGTCCTGACTTTC CASSLADWASGANVLTF
TRBJ1-3 NA TRBV19 NA TGTGCCAGTATTGGCAGGGGCGTCGGAAACACCATATATTTT CASIGRGVGNTIYF
TRBJ2-1 TRBD2 TRBV19 NA TGTGCCAGTAGCGGACTAGCGGGAGCCTACAATGAGCAGTTCTTC CASSGLAGAYNEQFF
TRBJ1-3 NA TRBV9 NA TGTGCCAGCAGCGTATCGGGTCGGACAGCTGGAAACACCATATATTTT CASSVSGRTAGNTIYF
TRBJ1-5 NA TRBV28 once TGTGTCGAGACTGGGCCCCAGCATTTT CVETGPQHF
TRBJ2-7 TRBD2 TRBV20-1 NA TGCAGTCCCATGGGGGGGAACGAGCAGTACTTC CSPMGGNEQYF
TRBJ2-5 NA TRBV30 NA TGTGCCTGGAGACCGGGACTTCGGGTTGAGACCCAGTACTTC CAWRPGLRVETQYF
TRBJ2-3 NA TRBV4-1 few TGCGCCAGCAGCCTGAGGCAGCGATACACAGATACGCAGTATTTT CASSLRQRYTDTQYF
TRBJ2-1 NA TRBV5-6 once TGTGCCAGCAGCTACAATCACTGGACTCTGAGCTCCTACAATGAGCAGTTCTTC CASSYNHWTLSSYNEQFF
TRBJ2-1 NA TRBV21-1 NA TGTGCCAGCAGCAAAGCCCCCCCCGGCATCTATGAGCAGTTCTTC CASSKAPPGIYEQFF
TRBJ2-3 TRBD2 TRBV12-5 NA TGTGCTAGTGGCCGCCTAAGCGGGAAGGGGACAGATACGCAGTATTTT CASGRLSGKGTDTQYF
TRBJ1-5 NA TRBV4-3 NA TGCGCCAGCAGCCAGCAAAGGGACGGAATTCAGCCCCAGCATTTT CASSQQRDGIQPQHF